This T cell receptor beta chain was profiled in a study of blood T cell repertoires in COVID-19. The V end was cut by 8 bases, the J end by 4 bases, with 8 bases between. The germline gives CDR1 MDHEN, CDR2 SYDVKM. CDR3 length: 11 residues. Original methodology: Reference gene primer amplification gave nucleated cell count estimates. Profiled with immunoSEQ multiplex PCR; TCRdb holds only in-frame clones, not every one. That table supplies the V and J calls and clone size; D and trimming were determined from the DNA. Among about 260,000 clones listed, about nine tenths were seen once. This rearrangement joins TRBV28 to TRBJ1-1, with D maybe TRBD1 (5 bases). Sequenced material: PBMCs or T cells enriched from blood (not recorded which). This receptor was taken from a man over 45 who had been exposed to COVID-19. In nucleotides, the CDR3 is TGTGCCAGCTGGCAGGGCACTGAAGCTTTCTTT. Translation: CASWQGTEAFF.